The 9 T cell receptor beta chains below were found in one sample sequenced in a study of blood T cell repertoires in COVID-19 (TCRdb year 2020). The library came from the immunoSEQ multiplex PCR assay. Entries here come from immuneACCESS through TCRdb and include only in-frame sequences with V and J called. Some clones fail to appear in such tables; in the studies checked, an unresolved V gene covers under half of the shortfall, and the cause of the remainder is unknown. The sample table shows 40,000 to 60,000 clones, and roughly 78% are seen once. The ten largest clones capture under 30% of the sample. Sample: peripheral blood. The receptors derive from a man in his 70s with acute or convalescent COVID-19.

This rearrangement joins TRBV7-2 to TRBJ2-3; 11 bases line up with TRBD2. The CDR3 consists of 17 residues. V gave up 5 bases and J gave up 1 base; unmatched junction bases: 8. Germline V gene lookup returns CDR1 SGHTA and CDR2 FQGNSA. CDR3 in amino acids: CASSLIAGGPGTDTQYF. CDR3 in DNA: TGTGCCAGCAGCCTCATAGCGGGAGGGCCGGGCACAGATACGCAGTATTTT.

This rearrangement joins TRBV30 to TRBJ1-2, with no clear D. Trimming removed 3 bases from V and 4 bases from J, with 12 bases in between. Germline loops: CDR1 GTSNPN, CDR2 SVGIG (reference sequence). The CDR3 extends over 13 amino acids. CDR3 nucleotide sequence: TGTGCCTGGAGGTCCCCGGAGATCTATGGCTACACCTTC. Amino acids: CAWRSPEIYGYTF.

A few counts support this clone. This chain connects TRBV18 to TRBJ1-1; perhaps TRBD1 as D (5 bases). V was clipped by 0 bases and J by 7 bases, with 15 bases between them. Germline V CDR1 and CDR2: KGHSH, LQKENI. This CDR3 is 15 amino acids long. The CDR3 protein is CASSPPGSTQGEAFF. In nucleotides, the CDR3 is TGTGCCAGCTCACCACCGGGTTCCACCCAGGGTGAAGCTTTCTTT. Complete variable domain (other parts from reference TRBV18 and TRBJ1-1): NAGVMQNPRHLVRRRGQEARLRCSPMKGHSHVYWYRQLPEEGLKFMVYLQKENIIDESGMPKERFSAEFPKEGPSILRIQQVVRGDSAAYFCASSPPGSTQGEAFFGQGTRLTVV.

The chain links TRBV5-5 to TRBJ1-2; D uncertain. Germline CDR1 is SGHKS and CDR2 is YYEKEE (reference sequence). CDR3 length equals 15 residues. The germline V and J ends were trimmed by 0 bases and 2 bases, with 11 bases remaining between them. The CDR3 region has the DNA TGTGCCAGCAGCTTGGCATCGGGGTCCAACTATGGCTACACCTTC. Translating it yields CASSLASGSNYGYTF.

This clone was found a few times. The rearrangement joins TRBV27 to TRBJ1-2, with D possibly TRBD1 on 6 matching bases. The germline V and J ends were trimmed by 6 bases and 4 bases, with 24 bases remaining between them. Germline loops: CDR1 MNHEY, CDR2 SMNVEV (reference sequence). The CDR3 runs 17 residues. CDR3 bases: TGTGCCAGCAGACAAATACAGGGTGGAGGTTTAGGCTATGGCTACACCTTC. This encodes CASRQIQGGGLGYGYTF.

This clone was observed once. V and J are TRBV9 and TRBJ2-1, with a tentative D call TRBD1 (6 bases). This CDR3 is 15 amino acids long. The V and J ends lost 0 bases and 5 bases respectively, with 12 bases between them. Germline values: CDR1 SGDLS, CDR2 YYNGEE. The CDR3 here is CASSVAGGRDNEQFF. DNA of the CDR3: TGTGCCAGCAGCGTAGCTGGGGGCAGAGACAATGAGCAGTTCTTC. Full variable domain (rest looked up from reference TRBV9 and TRBJ2-1): DSGVTQTPKHLITATGQRVTLRCSPRSGDLSVYWYQQSLDQGLQFLIQYYNGEERAKGNILERFSAQQFPDLHSELNLSSLELGDSALYFCASSVAGGRDNEQFFGPGTRLTVL.

This clone was counted once. V and J are TRBV6-5 and TRBJ1-2, with D perhaps TRBD1 (6 bases). The CDR3 has 13 amino acids. The ends were cut back, 3 bases at V and 2 bases at J, with 7 bases in the middle. Germline CDR1 is MNHEY and CDR2 is SVGAGI. CDR3 sequence reads: CASSYGQNYGYTF. The CDR3 DNA reads TGTGCCAGCAGTTATGGACAGAACTATGGCTACACCTTC.

This rearrangement joins TRBV18 to TRBJ2-3; 11 nucleotides agree with TRBD2. There are 17 residues in the CDR3. J gave up 0 bases and V 3 bases, and 5 bases lay outside the gene matches. Germline CDR1 reads KGHSH; CDR2 reads LQKENI. As DNA, the CDR3 is TGTGCCAGCTCACCCGGGACTAGCGGTACTAGCACAGATACGCAGTATTTT. Translated: CASSPGTSGTSTDTQYF. Using reference TRBV18 and TRBJ2-3 for the parts outside the CDR3, the full variable domain is NAGVMQNPRHLVRRRGQEARLRCSPMKGHSHVYWYRQLPEEGLKFMVYLQKENIIDESGMPKERFSAEFPKEGPSILRIQQVVRGDSAAYFCASSPGTSGTSTDTQYFGPGTRLTVL.

This clone has a count of ten or more. The chain joins TRBV10-3 to TRBJ2-7; TRBD2 matches at 9 bases. The CDR3 runs 14 residues. Per germline, CDR1 ENHRY and CDR2 SYGVKD. Trimming removed 3 bases from V and 6 bases from J; junction bases left unmatched: 6. CDR3 residues: CAISDWRGGREQYF. In nucleotides, the CDR3 is TGTGCCATCAGTGATTGGCGGGGGGGGCGCGAGCAGTACTTC.